This entry is about one TCR beta chain. This clonotype was seen at least ten times. Its antigen is still unknown. Qualities for individual bases were not recorded, and no much larger clone is one base off. These data originate in a study of tumor and adjacent non-tumor tissue in lung cancer (dated by TCRdb to the late 2010s). Some background on the complete study: The cohort included more than 9 adenocarcinoma, 2 squamous cell carcinoma and 1 small cell lung cancer patients. The roughly 15 patients were aged about 31 to 85 years, included ten or so men and 5 women, and had TNM stage I to III disease. A total of approximately 120,000,000 productive TCRbeta reads were generated by sequencing, corresponding to an average of around 4 million reads per sample. The study compared bulk TCRbeta repertoires between lung tumor tissue and matched distant non-tumor lung tissue from some 14 lung cancer patients. Some 31 paired specimens, one tumor and one normal lung sample per patient, were profiled by TCRbeta CDR3 sequencing. Points the paper makes about the study in general: The cohort had only 15 patients, and the authors noted that larger samples and more detailed clinical data are needed. TCR diversity was significantly higher in younger patients, and higher tumor TCR diversity was associated with shorter overall and disease-free survival. Tumor tissue showed significantly higher TCR diversity (inverse Simpson) than normal lung tissue, at about 400 vs 150 (P = 0.0075, Mann-Whitney U test). The top 100 clones made up a significantly larger cumulative share of the repertoire in normal lung than in tumor tissue. Because peripheral blood was not sequenced, blood TCRbeta repertoires in the lung cancer patients of the study were not examined. The methods do not name the sequencing platform or mention unique molecular identifiers.

Bulk unsorted tissue served as the source for RNA extraction, and RNA quality was assessed using a NanoDrop ND-1000 and an Agilent 2100. Newly diagnosed lung cancer patients without prior chemotherapy who had been admitted for thoracic surgery in China between August and November 2014 were enrolled as donors. Patients who had received previous radiotherapy or chemotherapy, or who had another concurrent cancer, were excluded from the study. Pieces of surgical tissue measuring about 1-2.1 cm3 were kept in RNAlater solution and stored at -80 degrees C until use. The CDR1 and CDR2 encoded by the germline V gene are SQVTM and ANQGSEA. The junction shows trimming of 4 bases on V and 5 bases on J, and the gene matches do not reach 11 bases of it. The CDR3 measures 16 amino acids from cysteine to phenylalanine. Just the 48-base CDR3 DNA is kept, in frame starting at base 1. Preparation of the library involved multiplex PCR. Sequenced on an Illumina HiSeq 2500. TCRbeta libraries were built by three rounds of nested PCR using primers (Table S4), following protocols modified from ARM-PCR. Before sequencing, PCR products in the 200-500 bp range were cut out of the gel and cleaned up using the QIAquick gel extraction kit. On the study's bioinformatics: Reads were cleaned using Trimmomatic, were merged into complete CDR3 sequences using FLASH, and were assigned to V(D)J germline segments using MiTCR. Clonal diversity was computed as the inverse Simpson's index with VDJtools. In-frame sequences lacking a premature stop codon were counted as productive reads. The raw public data were reprocessed by TCRdb itself: fastp quality trimming at Q25, MiXCR clonotype calling, in-frame beta chains only. Merged by CDR3 protein, the rows form single entries marked with the most common genes and DNA. The V and J calls, along with clone size, are taken from TCRdb and not from the paper's own processing. The sample data list under 95,000 distinct CDR3 sequences, and about three fifths of these were observed just once. The ten largest clones add up to about 15% of the sample.

Material for sequencing was lung tumor tissue. This TCR was sampled from a man between 70 and 80 years old with non-small cell lung cancer. Rearrangement joined TRBV29-1 to TRBJ2-1, and 10 junctional nucleotides match TRBD1. In nucleotides, the sequence is TGCAGCGTTGGGGGGGGGGGACAGGGGTCGGACAATGAGCAGTTCTTC. Translated, this is CSVGGGGQGSDNEQFF.